This T cell receptor beta chain was identified during a study of T cell changes during pregnancy in multiple sclerosis. Here immunoSEQ multiplex PCR was the method, and the copy in TCRdb shows in-frame clones only, minus some. The top ten hold about 1% of the sample, which has tens of thousands of clones, around 92% seen once. The V gene's germline CDR1 is MNHNS and CDR2 SASEGT. V was cut by 6 bases and J by 2 bases, with 16 bases left in between. This CDR3 is built from 15 residues. This TCR was sampled from a female donor in good health, enrolled as a control in a pregnancy study. Sequenced here: peripheral blood, sampled after pregnancy. The chain recombines TRBV6-1 with TRBJ1-2, with D possibly being TRBD1 (6 bases). The CDR3 DNA sequence: TGTGCCAGCAGCCAGGACCCTCAGGGGAACTATGGCTACACCTTC. It translates to CASSQDPQGNYGYTF.